This T cell receptor beta chain was sequenced for a study of shared clonotypes between healthy human individuals (dated by TCRdb to 2019 to 2021). About the full investigation: The cohort included three men and a couple of women between 18 and 49 years of age. Different laboratories and diverse techniques were used to prepare libraries and sequence TCR repertoires, to increase sequencing depth and limit assay-specific biases. The study deeply sequenced blood TCR repertoires of about 5 healthy adults to estimate repertoire size and the extent of clonotype sharing between individuals. Each donor's leukapheresis produced roughly between roughly 0.9 and 9 billion PBMCs. For each donor, CD4 naive and CD4 memory were each run on three plates, CD8 naive on two plates, and CD8 memory on one plate.

Overall study results and their limits: Roughly 5.2% of naive CD4, around 3.5% of naive CD8, roughly 2.4% of memory CD4, and approximately 0.4% of memory CD8 clonotypes were shared across several donors. Pairwise subsampling indicated that sequencing depth was expected to affect the degree of clonotype sharing among donors. The genetic and exposure-history diversity represented was limited by the small number of donors. Higher generation probabilities were observed for clonotypes shared by all four sorted-subset donors than for non-shared clonotypes. Larger estimated clonotype richness was generally found for naive subsets than for memory subsets. Sampling was restricted to blood, and TCR repertoires in tissue are likely to differ from TCR repertoires in blood. Even with the large sequencing depth, rarefaction of the sorted-subset datasets indicated that sequencing was incomplete.

TCR CDR3 regions were amplified from genomic DNA by multiplex PCR using the deep immunoSEQ assay. For each cell subset, the extracted genomic DNA was distributed evenly across all wells of several immunoSEQ 96-well plates, and each plate served as one replicate. Each replicate PCR for sorted subsets received around 200 ng genomic DNA, equal to roughly 29,000 T cell genomes. Purified libraries were quantified with a Qubit 3.0 fluorometer, sized on a Bioanalyzer 2100, and re-quantified with the KAPA Library Quantification kit. Each immunoSEQ 96-well plate was sequenced on its own single-read 150-cycle Illumina NextSeq 550 flow cell. Per the original workflow: Because the immunoSEQ output held only junctional sequences and lacked quality scores, the filtering could not match the filtering applied to full-length reads. To assign V/J genes and CDR3, sequences were annotated using PyIR, a Python wrapper for IgBLAST v1.9, with IMGT germline references. Any read was removed if the V/J assignment was weak (E-value above 1e-6), the CDR3 was missing, or the read contained stop codons, out-of-frame junctions, or ambiguous translated residues. V3J clonotypes were defined by identical inferred V gene, J gene, and CDR3 amino acid sequence. Percentage overlap between repertoires was calculated by dividing the number of shared unique clonotypes by the size of the smaller repertoire. Richness of each repertoire was evaluated using RTK rarefaction, the Chao1 estimator, and Recon v2.1 estimates of unobserved clonotypes. Generation probabilities were computed with OLGA for all TCRbeta clonotypes obtained by the gDNA method from a handful of donors. This is the immuneACCESS table as TCRdb keeps it, with only in-frame sequences that have V and J called. A part of the clones is gone; compared with another copy, unresolved V genes explain less than half, and the rest is unexplained. V, J and clone size reflect that table, while D and trimming were determined from the DNA. The sample contains about 1.5 million clones, roughly 96% of them found a single time. Of the sample, roughly 1.2% falls within the top ten clones.

Donors were healthy HIV-negative adults with no recently reported acute infections or vaccinations. Only Caucasian adults living in Nashville, Tennessee, USA were represented among the donors. CD4+ T cells were enriched by magnetic negative selection; naive cells were then positively selected on CD45RA, and the negative fraction formed the memory subset. After blood collection by leukapheresis, PBMCs were isolated using Ficoll-Histopaque density gradient centrifugation and then cryopreserved in the vapor phase of liquid nitrogen. Analytical flow cytometry was used to check the purity and quantity of each magnetically sorted T cell population. From each sorted fraction, genomic DNA was isolated and quantified by UV absorbance on a Nanodrop 2000c. Of note for this clone: Its antigen is unknown. No clone much larger than this one lies a single base away; base qualities are absent.

The germline V gene (reference sequence) gives CDR1 as SGHNT and CDR2 as YYREEE. The junction carries 13 bases between V and J, which are trimmed by 5 bases and 0 bases respectively. Spanning cysteine to phenylalanine, the CDR3 consists of 15 amino acids. Only CDR3 DNA is held: 45 bases, read in frame from base 1. Sequencing was done on a sample of naive CD4+ T cells sorted from blood. This specimen's cell subset or site label, per the study, means: CD45RA+ positively selected. The TCR comes from a man aged 25-40 years in good health. The chain is assembled from TRBV5-4 and TRBJ2-3, with TRBD2 as a weak D call on 5 bases. The CDR3 protein: CASRGPGISTDTQYF. Read as DNA, the sequence is TGTGCCAGCAGGGGCCCGGGGATTAGCACAGATACGCAGTATTTT.